This T cell receptor (beta chain) comes out of a study of blood T cell repertoires in COVID-19. Here immunoSEQ multiplex PCR was the method, and the copy in TCRdb shows in-frame clones only, minus some. The sample has about 95,000 clones; roughly 90% are singletons. Germline V CDR1 and CDR2: MNHNS, SASEGT. Trimming stripped 3 bases from V and 1 base from J, with 15 bases between. The CDR3 consists of 16 residues. V gene TRBV6-1 combines with J gene TRBJ1-1; D call uncertain. The source material was peripheral blood. The sequence was collected from a middle-aged man with COVID-19, enrolled during active disease. In DNA, the CDR3 is TGTGCCAGCAGTGAGGTCCGGACTACTAAGAACACTGAAGCTTTCTTT. It encodes CASSEVRTTKNTEAFF.